The 14 T cell receptor beta chains reported below all come from one sample, sequenced in a study of blood T cell repertoires in COVID-19. TCRdb's table, derived via immunoSEQ multiplex PCR, lists solely in-frame clones and lacks some. This sample has over 200,000 clones; around 90% occur once, and the top ten carry about 9.4%. Sequencing was performed on PBMCs or T cells enriched from blood (not recorded which). These receptors all stem from a man younger than 35 with acute COVID-19.

In its sample, this clone was seen a few times. The rearrangement links TRBV2 to TRBJ2-2; TRBD1 agrees at 7 bases. CDR1 is SNHLY, CDR2 FYNNEI, per germline. The V gene end was trimmed by 6 bases and the J gene end by 7 bases; junction bases not matched to a gene: 5. CDR3 length: 13 amino acids. CDR3 amino acids: CASSYRGIGELFF. In DNA form, the CDR3 reads TGTGCCAGCAGCTACAGGGGAATCGGGGAGCTGTTTTTT.

The chain couples TRBV23-1 to TRBJ1-5; 9 bases map to TRBD1. TRBV23-1 is flagged as an ORF with uncertain function. This CDR3 is 15 amino acids long. V lost 2 bases and J lost 6; bases outside the gene matches: 5. CDR3 region: CASSQVGTGSQPQHF. CDR3 nucleotide sequence: TGCGCCAGCAGTCAAGTCGGGACAGGGAGTCAGCCCCAGCATTTT.

The rearrangement joins TRBV15 to TRBJ1-5; 11 bases are shared with TRBD1. CDR3 size: 15 residues. V trimming: 2 bases; J trimming: 7 bases; junction bases outside the gene matches: 4. Germline assignment: CDR1 LNHNV and CDR2 YYDKDF (reference sequence). The CDR3 coding sequence is TGTGCCACCAGCAGAAGTAGGACAGGGGGCCAGCCCCAGCATTTT. Amino acids: CATSRSRTGGQPQHF.

This rearrangement joins TRBV19 to TRBJ2-1, with a weak D call TRBD1 (6 bases). There are 14 residues in the CDR3. Germline V gene sequence: CDR1 LNHDA, CDR2 SQIVND (reference sequence). The V and J ends lost 5 bases and 6 bases respectively, with 14 bases between them. The CDR3: CASSYPSGANEQFF. The CDR3 DNA reads TGTGCCAGTAGTTACCCATCAGGGGCCAATGAGCAGTTCTTC.

This chain connects TRBV15 to TRBJ2-7; a possible D gene is TRBD1 (7 bases). CDR3 size: 17 residues. The germline gives CDR1 LNHNV, CDR2 YYDKDF (reference sequence). The germline V and J ends were trimmed by 0 bases and 0 bases, with 15 bases remaining between them. The CDR3 loop is CATSRDIQGGFSYEQYF. Written as DNA, the CDR3 is TGTGCCACCAGCAGAGATATTCAGGGGGGATTCTCCTACGAGCAGTACTTC.

V usage is TRBV5-8 and J usage is TRBJ2-3; D unclear. The CDR3 consists of 14 residues. Germline lookup yields CDR1 SGHTS and CDR2 YDEGEE. Trimming stripped 0 bases from V and 0 bases from J, with 5 bases between. The CDR3 DNA reads as TGTGCCAGCAGCTTGGTGACTAGCACAGATACGCAGTATTTT. It translates to CASSLVTSTDTQYF.

The chain carries TRBV29-1 and TRBJ2-7, with D tentatively TRBD2 (5 bases). The CDR3 is 12 amino acids. The germline gives CDR1 SQVTM, CDR2 ANQGSEA. The V end was cut by 2 bases, the J end by 7 bases, with 12 bases between. CDR3 sequence reads: CSVEREFGEQYF. The CDR3 DNA sequence: TGCAGCGTTGAAAGGGAGTTTGGGGAGCAGTACTTC.

This rearrangement joins TRBV2 to TRBJ2-5; TRBD2 matches at 9 bases. Looked up from germline, CDR1 is SNHLY and CDR2 is FYNNEI. V was pared by 3 bases and J by 4 bases, with 12 bases of the junction left unmatched. The CDR3 contains 17 residues. The CDR3 DNA reads TGTGCCAGCAGTGATGGCGGGAGGGCCCTCTTATTAGAGACCCAGTACTTC. Its protein is CASSDGGRALLLETQYF.

The chain is built from TRBV30 and TRBJ2-1; TRBD2 matches 10 bases. Per the germline V gene, CDR1 is GTSNPN and CDR2 is SVGIG (reference sequence). The CDR3 has 13 residues. The V gene end was trimmed by 5 bases and the J gene end by 6 bases; junction bases not matched to a gene: 4. CDR3 nucleotides: TGTGCCTGGGGTAAGCGGGAGGGCAATGAGCAGTTCTTC. Amino acid sequence: CAWGKREGNEQFF.

V gene TRBV19 combines with J gene TRBJ1-2, with TRBD1 matching 10 bases. The J segment lost 0 bases and the V segment lost 3 bases, leaving 7 bases of the junction unmatched. The CDR3 totals 17 residues. Looked up from germline, CDR1 is LNHDA and CDR2 is SQIVND (reference sequence). The CDR3 region is CASSISDRGLTNYGYTF. CDR3 sequence (DNA): TGTGCCAGTAGTATCTCAGACAGGGGGCTGACTAACTATGGCTACACCTTC.

J is TRBJ2-2 and V is TRBV28, with a tentative D call TRBD2 (6 bases). Trimming took off 4 bases at V and 3 bases at J, with 18 bases between the two ends. This CDR3 is 17 amino acids long. The germline CDR1 and CDR2 sequences are MDHEN and SYDVKM. The CDR3 DNA is TGTGCCAGCAGTTCCCCCGGGACCCGGGGGTACACCGGGGAGCTGTTTTTT. Amino acids: CASSSPGTRGYTGELFF.

The table lists this clone with a count of one. The junction departs from germline at one end; a sequencing error may be responsible. The chain is built from TRBV28 and TRBJ1-2, with 7 bases fitting TRBD1. This CDR3 comprises 18 residues. From germline, CDR1 is MDHEN and CDR2 SYDVKM. CDR3 sequence (DNA): TGTGCCAGCTGTTTTGGGTCGATAAGGGGGCGGGGAGGCTATGGCTACACCTTC. This translates into CASCFGSIRGRGGYGYTF.

In this sample, this clone turned up once. J is TRBJ1-5 and V is TRBV7-9; D call uncertain. The CDR3 contains 13 residues. The germline CDR1 and CDR2 sequences are SEHNR and FQNEAQ (reference sequence). Trimming removed 5 bases from V and 6 bases from J, with 11 bases in between. For the CDR3, the DNA is TGTGCCAGCAGCACAGACCCGGCTCAGCCCCAGCATTTT. Translating gives CASSTDPAQPQHF.

J is TRBJ1-1 and V is TRBV19; a possible D gene is TRBD1 (5 bases). The V gene's germline CDR1 is LNHDA and CDR2 SQIVND (reference sequence). The V and J ends lost 3 bases and 4 bases respectively, with 12 bases between them. The CDR3 is made up of 14 amino acids. CDR3 DNA sequence: TGTGCCAGTAGTATCAGGCAGGGCAGCACTGAAGCTTTCTTT. It yields the protein CASSIRQGSTEAFF.